The sequence of this T cell receptor (beta chain) was determined in a study of OX40 agonist ivuxolimab in advanced cancers. Germline-derived CDR1 and CDR2 are SGHRS and YFSETQ. Unmatched junction bases numbered 10, after V lost 4 bases and J lost 9 bases. The CDR3 extends over 15 amino acids. Repertoires were generated with immunoSEQ multiplex PCR, while TCRdb's copy carries only in-frame clones and drops some. Of 90,000 or so clones listed, about 91% are singletons. The clonotype comes from an adult with an advanced solid tumor such as melanoma, head and neck, liver or kidney cancer. This chain joins TRBV5-1 and TRBJ1-6, with 7 bases that match TRBD1. The sequenced sample was CD4+ or CD8+ T cells sorted from blood, obtained in a trial of the OX40 agonist ivuxolimab. The CDR3 here is CASSEAPGQSSPLHF. The CDR3 DNA reads TGCGCCAGCAGCGAAGCCCCGGGACAGAGTTCACCCCTCCACTTT.